This TCR beta chain came from a study of blood T cell repertoires in COVID-19. Seattle's cohort entered during active infection and was followed longitudinally. Assay: immunoSEQ multiplex PCR; the TCRdb copy retains only in-frame clones and omits some. The repertoire holds 400,000 to 450,000 clones, with over 75% as singletons. This TCR came from a woman between 35 and 50 years old with COVID-19, enrolled during active disease. The sequenced sample consisted of peripheral blood.

This CDR3 is CASSQHPDREQVSGANVLTF. The CDR3 bases are TGCGCCAGCAGCCAACACCCCGACAGGGAACAGGTTTCTGGGGCCAACGTCCTGACTTTC. The chain has TRBV4-1 and TRBJ2-6; 7 nucleotides align to TRBD1. CDR1 and CDR2 from the germline V gene are MGHRA and YSYEKL. With 2 bases clipped from V and 1 base from J, the junction kept 14 bases outside the gene matches. CDR3 size: 20 residues.